What follows are 10 T cell receptor beta chains derived from one specimen sequenced in a study of cytomegalovirus exposure and HLA in healthy donors. The PCR was carried out with 60 Vbeta primers and 13 Jbeta primers. Libraries were prepared by immunoSEQ multiplex PCR; TCRdb keeps only in-frame clonotypes and omits some of them. There are more than 95,000 clones in the sample; 80% occur only once, and about 8.9% lies in the top ten. The sequencing input was PBMCs. These receptors all come from a man in his thirties or forties in good health and CMV-seropositive.

This clone came up a few times. CDR3 loop: CSVEAHIRGEDLTF. The CDR3 DNA sequence: TGCAGCGTTGAAGCACATATTCGGGGGGAGGATTTAACCTTC. The rearrangement links TRBV29-1 to TRBJ1-2; D might be TRBD1 (5 bases). The germline V gene encodes CDR1 SQVTM and CDR2 ANQGSEA. Trimming removed 1 base from V and 14 bases from J, with 23 bases in between. The CDR3 spans 14 residues.

This chain links TRBV7-2 with TRBJ1-1; D gene uncertain. V dropped 0 bases and J dropped 0 bases, with 8 bases sitting between them. Germline V gene data show CDR1 as SGHTA and CDR2 as FQGNSA. This CDR3 region has 15 residues. The CDR3 sequence: CASSLAGRLNTEAFF. The CDR3 nucleotides read TGTGCCAGCAGCTTAGCGGGCAGATTGAACACTGAAGCTTTCTTT.

V and J are TRBV19 and TRBJ2-5; TRBD2 is a possible D gene (6 bases). The last part of the DNA fits TRBJ2-7 better; the J call may be wrong. The CDR3 covers 12 residues. Germline assignment: CDR1 LNHDA and CDR2 SQIVND (reference sequence). The CDR3 sequence: CASSGGTYEQYF. In nucleotides, the CDR3 is TGTGCCAGTAGTGGAGGGACCTACGAGCAGTACTTC.

The chain is built from TRBV18 and TRBJ1-1; D gene uncertain. The CDR3 sequence is 14 residues long. Trimming removed 3 bases at V and 0 bases at J, with 8 bases between. Germline loops: CDR1 KGHSH, CDR2 LQKENI. The CDR3 DNA reads TGTGCCAGCTCACCCGGTCAATTGAACACTGAAGCTTTCTTT. It translates to CASSPGQLNTEAFF. The variable domain in full, completed from reference TRBV18 and TRBJ1-1, reads NAGVMQNPRHLVRRRGQEARLRCSPMKGHSHVYWYRQLPEEGLKFMVYLQKENIIDESGMPKERFSAEFPKEGPSILRIQQVVRGDSAAYFCASSPGQLNTEAFFGQGTRLTVV.

The chain links TRBV5-1 to TRBJ1-2, with D possibly TRBD1 on 6 matching bases. V dropped 3 bases and J dropped 3 bases, with 9 bases sitting between them. The CDR3 runs 13 residues. Germline assignment: CDR1 SGHRS and CDR2 YFSETQ. The CDR3 protein is CASSSQGDYGYTF. The CDR3 DNA sequence: TGCGCCAGCAGCTCACAGGGTGACTATGGCTACACCTTC.

The chain is built from TRBV5-5 and TRBJ2-1, with D maybe TRBD1 (5 bases). The CDR3 sequence is 13 residues long. Per germline, CDR1 SGHKS and CDR2 YYEKEE (reference sequence). The V end lost 4 bases, the J end lost 9 bases, and 14 bases lay between the germline ends. The CDR3 bases are TGTGCCAGCAGCCGTGACGTGGGGCCTGAGCAGTTCTTC. This codes for CASSRDVGPEQFF.

This chain links TRBV7-8 with TRBJ2-1, with a tentative D call TRBD2 (7 bases). V lost 5 bases, J lost 7 bases, and 15 bases lay in between. This CDR3 contains 14 residues. CDR1 and CDR2 from the germline V gene are SGHVS and FQNEAQ. The CDR3 DNA reads as TGTGCCAGCAGCCCACCAAGGGGGGGGAATGAGCAGTTCTTC. Its translation: CASSPPRGGNEQFF.

This rearrangement joins TRBV30 to TRBJ2-7, with TRBD1 identical over 12 bases. This CDR3 has 16 residues. The germline CDR1 and CDR2 sequences are GTSNPN and SVGIG (reference sequence). The V gene end was trimmed by 3 bases and the J gene end by 5 bases; junction bases not matched to a gene: 11. DNA for the CDR3: TGTGCCTGGAGCCTAAATACCGGGACAGGGGGCGACGAGCAGTACTTC. Protein: CAWSLNTGTGGDEQYF. The full variable domain, in which reference TRBV30 and TRBJ2-7 provide the parts outside the CDR3, is SQTIHQWPATLVQPVGSPLSLECTVEGTSNPNLYWYRQAAGRGLQLLFYSVGIGQISSEVPQNLSASRPQDRQFILSSKKLLLSDSGFYLCAWSLNTGTGGDEQYFGPGTRLTVT.

The sample holds one count of this clone. This chain connects TRBV27 to TRBJ1-2, with D possibly being TRBD1 (5 bases). In germline, CDR1 is MNHEY, CDR2 SMNVEV (reference sequence). This CDR3 region has 16 residues. V shed 4 bases and J shed 4 bases, with 19 bases lying between them. CDR3 coding DNA: TGTGCCAGCAGTTGGGGGGGGGACTCGACCGTCTATGGCTACACCTTC. Amino acids: CASSWGGDSTVYGYTF.

This sequence joins TRBV7-6 and TRBJ2-5; 9 bases fit TRBD2. The CDR3 is made up of 15 amino acids. V dropped 8 bases and J dropped 4; count of bases not matched to a gene: 11. Germline assignment: CDR1 SGHVS and CDR2 FNYEAQ. DNA of the CDR3: TGTGCCAGCGAGAGGCGCGGGGGGGGAGGAGAGACCCAGTACTTC. Its translation is CASERRGGGGETQYF.